The 28 T cell receptor beta chains reported below all come from one sample, sequenced in a study of OX40 agonist ivuxolimab in advanced cancers. Sequenced by immunoSEQ multiplex PCR; TCRdb stores in-frame clones only, minus some. The sample carries about 42,000 clones, approximately 80% recorded once. The specimen was CD4+ or CD8+ T cells sorted from blood, collected in a trial of the OX40 agonist ivuxolimab. The source is an adult with an advanced solid tumor such as melanoma, head and neck, liver or kidney cancer.

The J gene is TRBJ1-4, the V gene TRBV14; no firm D call. V lost 0 bases, J lost 4 bases, and 12 bases lay in between. Germline loops: CDR1 SGHDN, CDR2 FVKESK. The CDR3 length is 16 residues. The CDR3 region has the DNA TGTGCCAGCAGCCAAGATTTCCCAGGCGTTAATGAAAAACTGTTTTTT. It yields the protein CASSQDFPGVNEKLFF.

The chain joins TRBV14 to TRBJ2-3; TRBD2 aligns across 7 bases. Germline V gene sequence: CDR1 SGHDN, CDR2 FVKESK. V lost 0 bases to trimming and J lost 2 bases; unmatched junction nucleotides: 2. There are 15 residues in the CDR3. CDR3 in amino acids: CASSQELAATDTQYF. CDR3 DNA sequence: TGTGCCAGCAGCCAAGAGCTAGCGGCCACAGATACGCAGTATTTT.

The V and J genes are TRBV7-6 and TRBJ1-5, with D hard to call. Germline V gives CDR1 SGHVS, CDR2 FNYEAQ. The V end was cut by 2 bases, the J end by 6 bases, with 11 bases between. The length of the CDR3 is 14 residues. The CDR3 loop is CASSLSVPPQPQHF. Here the CDR3 DNA reads TGTGCCAGCAGCTTAAGCGTCCCTCCTCAGCCCCAGCATTTT.

This sequence joins TRBV5-1 and TRBJ1-1; D remains unclear. The V end lost 4 bases, the J end lost 3 bases, and 13 bases lay between the germline ends. CDR1 is SGHRS and CDR2 is YFSETQ in the germline V gene. This CDR3 is built from 14 residues. Written as DNA, the CDR3 is TGCGCCAGCAGCCCCTCTGGACGGGACACTGAAGCTTTCTTT. Translation gives CASSPSGRDTEAFF.

The DNA of the CDR3 is TGCGCCAGCAGCTCCGGGGGACTAGCGGCCAACACCGGGGAGCTGTTTTTT. This gives the protein CASSSGGLAANTGELFF. This rearrangement joins TRBV5-1 to TRBJ2-2; 11 bases agree with TRBD2. The CDR3 contains 17 residues. J gave up 2 bases and V 3 bases, and 6 bases lay outside the gene matches. Germline V gene data show CDR1 as SGHRS and CDR2 as YFSETQ.

The chain couples TRBV9 to TRBJ1-2, with 8 nucleotides matching TRBD1. The CDR3 totals 16 residues. The J segment lost 0 bases and the V segment lost 2 bases, leaving 6 bases of the junction unmatched. Looked up from germline, CDR1 is SGDLS and CDR2 is YYNGEE. As DNA, the CDR3 is TGTGCCAGCAGCGTCCTCGGACAGGGCTCTAACTATGGCTACACCTTC. Protein: CASSVLGQGSNYGYTF.

V usage is TRBV6-6 and J usage is TRBJ2-5, with TRBD2 matching 12 bases. The germline CDR1 and CDR2 sequences are MNHNY and SVGAGI (reference sequence). The CDR3 totals 16 residues. With V trimmed by 5 bases and J by 2 bases, 6 bases remained unmatched. DNA of the CDR3: TGTGCCAGCAGTGGACTAGCGGGGTTTCATCAAGAGACCCAGTACTTC. Protein sequence: CASSGLAGFHQETQYF.

The rearrangement joins TRBV6-6 to TRBJ2-1, with D possibly TRBD2 on 5 matching bases. Germline V lookup: CDR1 MNHNY, CDR2 SVGAGI (reference sequence). This CDR3 has 16 residues. Trimming pared 0 bases from V and 2 bases from J, leaving 11 bases between. The CDR3 nucleotides are TGTGCCAGCAGTTACTCGACCGGACTTCCCTACAATGAGCAGTTCTTC. Translating gives CASSYSTGLPYNEQFF.

The CDR3 loop is CASSPPGPSSGANVLTF. CDR3 in DNA: TGTGCCAGCAGCCCTCCGGGCCCCAGCTCTGGGGCCAACGTCCTGACTTTC. The chain links TRBV7-9 to TRBJ2-6, with no clear D. CDR3 size: 17 residues. Deletions cut 5 bases from V and 0 bases from J, with 14 bases between. Germline CDR1 SEHNR, CDR2 FQNEAQ (reference sequence).

This chain connects TRBV28 to TRBJ1-5, with 11 positions matching TRBD1. The CDR3 consists of 16 residues. The V and J ends lost 1 base and 6 bases, in that order; junction bases with no gene match: 5. Per germline, CDR1 MDHEN and CDR2 SYDVKM. The CDR3 is CASSLSGQGVGQPQHF. The CDR3 DNA is TGTGCCAGCAGTTTATCGGGACAGGGGGTGGGTCAGCCCCAGCATTTT.

This clone has just a few counts. The chain recombines TRBV9 with TRBJ2-7; perhaps TRBD1 as D (5 bases). With 0 bases removed from V and 2 bases from J, the gap between germline ends came to 9 bases. Germline V gene sequence: CDR1 SGDLS, CDR2 YYNGEE. There are 14 residues in the CDR3. The CDR3 DNA is TGTGCCAGCAGCGTAGCGGACACGGCCTACGAGCAGTACTTC. It is translated as CASSVADTAYEQYF.

This clone was seen once. J is TRBJ2-1 and V is TRBV9; D is unclear. The CDR3 is 13 amino acids. The V gene's germline CDR1 is SGDLS and CDR2 YYNGEE. Between the trimmed V and J ends, which lost 0 bases and 4 bases, there was a span of 5 bases. CDR3 region: CASSVEQYNEQFF. In DNA, the CDR3 is TGTGCCAGCAGCGTAGAACAGTACAATGAGCAGTTCTTC.

V is TRBV27 and J is TRBJ2-7; no definite D call. The V gene lost 9 bases and the J gene lost 2 bases, with 17 bases spanning the gap. This CDR3 contains 14 residues. Germline V gene data show CDR1 as MNHEY and CDR2 as SMNVEV (reference sequence). The CDR3 DNA follows: TGTGCCAGACCCTTGCGATGGGGAACCTACGAGCAGTACTTC. This translates into CARPLRWGTYEQYF.

This clone was detected many times. V usage is TRBV5-6 and J usage is TRBJ1-5; D not resolved. Germline V gene data show CDR1 as SGHDT and CDR2 as YYEEEE. Trimming shortened V by 4 bases and J by 9 bases, and 17 bases separated the two germline ends. The CDR3 has 14 residues. The CDR3 sequence is CASSVRGLEGPQHF. The DNA for the CDR3 is TGTGCCAGCAGCGTAAGAGGCCTGGAGGGGCCCCAGCATTTT.

This sequence joins TRBV7-8 and TRBJ2-3; 9 positions match TRBD2. CDR1 and CDR2 from the germline V gene are SGHVS and FQNEAQ. Unmatched junction bases numbered 12, after V lost 3 bases and J lost 2 bases. The length of the CDR3 is 18 residues. CDR3 DNA: TGTGCCAGCAGCTTCCCCAGCGGGGTAGCGGGGGCCACAGATACGCAGTATTTT. Translation gives CASSFPSGVAGATDTQYF.

The count of this clone is one. This rearrangement joins TRBV7-1 to TRBJ2-7; the D is unclear. TRBV7-1 qualifies as an ORF whose function is uncertain. This CDR3 is 12 amino acids long. Trimming left V 5 bases short and J 3 bases short, with 8 bases between. In DNA form, the CDR3 reads TGTGCCAGCAGCCACTCCATCTACGAGCAGTACTTC. It encodes CASSHSIYEQYF.

The rearrangement uses TRBV7-6 and TRBJ2-5; D might be TRBD2 (7 bases). The CDR3 sequence is 13 residues long. V lost 4 bases and J 5 bases, leaving 11 bases between the germline ends. CDR1 and CDR2 from the germline V gene are SGHVS and FNYEAQ. The CDR3 region is CASSYGGLETQYF. CDR3 bases: TGTGCCAGCAGCTACGGGGGGCTTGAGACCCAGTACTTC.

The rearrangement uses TRBV4-3 and TRBJ2-3; 7 bases map to TRBD2. V lost 0 bases to trimming and J lost 4 bases; unmatched junction nucleotides: 4. The CDR3 contains 15 residues. Germline V lookup: CDR1 LGHNA, CDR2 YSLEER. The CDR3: CASSQDFGGADTQYF. CDR3 nucleotide sequence: TGCGCCAGCAGCCAAGATTTTGGGGGGGCAGATACGCAGTATTTT.

This clone occurred a few times. The chain combines TRBV2 with TRBJ2-4; unclear D gene. Trimming cost V 8 bases and J 8 bases, with 10 bases left between them. The CDR3 has 11 amino acids. The germline V gene encodes CDR1 SNHLY and CDR2 FYNNEI. As DNA, the CDR3 is TGTGCCAGCGGAACTGGGGACATTCAGTACTTC. Translated, it gives CASGTGDIQYF. Full variable domain (missing parts from reference TRBV2 and TRBJ2-4): EPEVTQTPSHQVTQMGQEVILRCVPISNHLYFYWYRQILGQKVEFLVSFYNNEISEKSEIFDDQFSVERPDGSNFTLKIRSTKLEDSAMYFCASGTGDIQYFGAGTRLSVL.

The chain employs TRBV2 and TRBJ1-1; 7 bases map to TRBD1. The length of the CDR3 is 17 residues. The ends lost 7 bases at V and 3 bases at J; junction bases unmatched: 17. CDR1 is SNHLY and CDR2 is FYNNEI in the germline V gene. CDR3 nucleotide sequence: TGTGCCAGCATAAGAGGGGGCGCCGTCGGAGTGGACACTGAAGCTTTCTTT. As protein: CASIRGGAVGVDTEAFF.

J is TRBJ2-2 and V is TRBV5-4; the D is unclear. The CDR3 is 14 residues long. Per germline, CDR1 SGHNT and CDR2 YYREEE (reference sequence). V was pared by 4 bases and J by 4 bases, with 11 bases between. The CDR3 spells CASSLSWGTGELFF. As DNA, the CDR3 is TGTGCCAGCAGCCTCTCGTGGGGCACCGGGGAGCTGTTTTTT.

V and J are TRBV7-8 and TRBJ1-2; unclear D gene. CDR1 is SGHVS and CDR2 is FQNEAQ in the germline V gene. V shed 1 base and J shed 2 bases, with 11 bases lying between them. This CDR3 has 15 residues. Written as DNA, the CDR3 is TGTGCCAGCAGCTTAGTTGGGAATTCCAACTATGGCTACACCTTC. Amino acids: CASSLVGNSNYGYTF.

The V gene is TRBV6-1, the J gene TRBJ2-1; D unresolved. The CDR3 is 11 residues long. With 7 bases removed from V and 6 bases from J, the gap between germline ends came to 7 bases. Per germline, CDR1 MNHNS and CDR2 SASEGT. CDR3 DNA sequence: TGTGCCAGCACGCCCGCCAATGAGCAGTTCTTC. It is translated as CASTPANEQFF.

The chain joins TRBV19 to TRBJ2-7, with a tentative D call TRBD2 (7 bases). Trimming shortened V by 10 bases and J by 1 base, and 23 bases separated the two germline ends. CDR1 and CDR2 from the germline V gene are LNHDA and SQIVND (reference sequence). This CDR3 is 16 amino acids long. The CDR3 DNA reads TGTGCCACCCCGATGGGAGGGGGGGTCGCTTCCTACGAGCAGTACTTC. This translates into CATPMGGGVASYEQYF.

The V call is TRBV4-1, the J call TRBJ1-2; tentative D call: TRBD1 (5 bases). The V end was cut by 4 bases, the J end by 4 bases, with 10 bases between. The CDR3 has 13 amino acids. CDR1 is MGHRA, CDR2 YSYEKL, per germline. CDR3 nucleotides: TGCGCCAGCAGCCCCCCGGGGGGCTATGGCTACACCTTC. This codes for CASSPPGGYGYTF.

CDR3 protein: CASSQDDSLTPASTDTQYF. The CDR3 nucleotides are TGCGCCAGCAGCCAAGATGATTCACTCACGCCGGCTAGCACAGATACGCAGTATTTT. The chain links TRBV4-3 to TRBJ2-3; no firm D call. CDR3 length: 19 amino acids. Trimming took off 0 bases at V and 0 bases at J, with 19 bases between the two ends. Per the germline V gene, CDR1 is LGHNA and CDR2 is YSLEER.

The J gene is TRBJ2-5, the V gene TRBV2; weak D call: TRBD2 (7 bases). The J call is uncertain, as TRBJ2-7 better fits the DNA end. This CDR3 is 15 amino acids long. Germline V gene lookup returns CDR1 SNHLY and CDR2 FYNNEI. DNA for the CDR3: TGTGCCAGCAGACCGAGGGGGGGCAAGTTCTACGAGCAGTACTTC. Translation: CASRPRGGKFYEQYF.

The gene calls are TRBV7-9 and TRBJ1-5; D ambiguous. The V gene's germline CDR1 is SEHNR and CDR2 FQNEAQ (reference sequence). Deletions cut 5 bases from V and 7 bases from J, with 9 bases between. CDR3 length: 12 residues. CDR3 in DNA: TGTGCCAGCAGCCGGGAGTCGCAGCCCCAGCATTTT. Protein product: CASSRESQPQHF.